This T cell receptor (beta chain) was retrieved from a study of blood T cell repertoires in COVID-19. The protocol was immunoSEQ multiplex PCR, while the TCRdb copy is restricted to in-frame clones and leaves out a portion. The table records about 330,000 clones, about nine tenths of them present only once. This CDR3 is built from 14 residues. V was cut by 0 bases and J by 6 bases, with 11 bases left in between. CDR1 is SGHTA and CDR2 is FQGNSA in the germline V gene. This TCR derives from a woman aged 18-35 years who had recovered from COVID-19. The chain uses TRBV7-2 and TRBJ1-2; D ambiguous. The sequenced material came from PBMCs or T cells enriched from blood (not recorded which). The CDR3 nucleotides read TGTGCCAGCAGCTTAGCGCACAGATCCGATGGCTACACCTTC. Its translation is CASSLAHRSDGYTF.